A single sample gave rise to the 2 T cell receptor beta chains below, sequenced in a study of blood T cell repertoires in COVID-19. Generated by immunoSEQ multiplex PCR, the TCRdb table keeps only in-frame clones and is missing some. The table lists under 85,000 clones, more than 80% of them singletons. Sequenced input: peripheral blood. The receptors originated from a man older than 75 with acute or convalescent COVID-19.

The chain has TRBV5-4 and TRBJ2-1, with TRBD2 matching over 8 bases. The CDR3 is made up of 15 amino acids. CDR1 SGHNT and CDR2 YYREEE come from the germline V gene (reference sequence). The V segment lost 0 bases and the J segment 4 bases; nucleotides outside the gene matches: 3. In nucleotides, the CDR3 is TGTGCCAGCAGCTTGGATAGCGGGGCTTACAATGAGCAGTTCTTC. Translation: CASSLDSGAYNEQFF.

The CDR3 spells CASGEQGNNGYTF. The DNA for the CDR3 is TGTGCCAGCGGAGAACAGGGCAACAATGGCTACACCTTC. The gene calls are TRBV7-9 and TRBJ1-2; D may be TRBD1 (6 bases). Germline V CDR1 and CDR2: SEHNR, FQNEAQ (reference sequence). This CDR3 has 13 residues. V lost 8 bases to trimming and J lost 6 bases, with 16 bases between them.